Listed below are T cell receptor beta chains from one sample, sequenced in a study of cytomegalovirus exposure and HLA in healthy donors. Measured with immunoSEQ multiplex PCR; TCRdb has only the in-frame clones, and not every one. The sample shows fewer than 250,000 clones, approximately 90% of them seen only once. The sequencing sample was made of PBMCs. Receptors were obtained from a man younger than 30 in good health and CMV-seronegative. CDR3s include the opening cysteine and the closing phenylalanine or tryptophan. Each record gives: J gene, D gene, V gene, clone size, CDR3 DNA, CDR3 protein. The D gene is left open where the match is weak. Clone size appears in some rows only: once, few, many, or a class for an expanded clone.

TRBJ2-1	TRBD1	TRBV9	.	TGTGCCAGCAGCGCTACCGGGACAGGGGGCGGGTACAATGAGCAGTTCTTC	CASSATGTGGGYNEQFF
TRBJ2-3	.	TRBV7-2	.	TGTGCCAGCAGCGGAGACTACAAAGATACGCAGTATTTT	CASSGDYKDTQYF
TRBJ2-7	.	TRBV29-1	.	TGCAGCGTGGGGGGGCTGAACGAGCAGTACTTC	CSVGGLNEQYF
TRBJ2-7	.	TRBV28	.	TGTGCCAGCAGTCTCACTAGCAGCTCCTACGAGCAGTACTTC	CASSLTSSSYEQYF
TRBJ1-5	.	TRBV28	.	TGTGCCAGCAGTCTGGGCCTCCTAAGGCAGCCCCAGCATTTT	CASSLGLLRQPQHF
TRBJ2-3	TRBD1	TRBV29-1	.	TGCAGCGCCCAGACAGGGTCAGATACGCAGTATTTT	CSAQTGSDTQYF
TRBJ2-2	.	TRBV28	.	TGTGCCAGCAGTTATCGCCTAATGAACACCGGGGAGCTGTTTTTT	CASSYRLMNTGELFF
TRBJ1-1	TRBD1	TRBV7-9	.	TGTGCCAGCAGCTATCATGACAGGGGGGACACTGAAGCTTTCTTT	CASSYHDRGDTEAFF
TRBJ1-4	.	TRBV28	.	TGTGCCAGCAGTTTGGAAGGGGGTTGGGAAAAACTGTTTTTT	CASSLEGGWEKLFF
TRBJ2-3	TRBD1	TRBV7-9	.	TGTGCCAGTCGGACAGGCGCAGATACGCAGTATTTT	CASRTGADTQYF
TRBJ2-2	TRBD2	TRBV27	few	TGTGCCAGCAGTTTGACGGGAGGGATCGGGCTGTTTTTT	CASSLTGGIGLFF
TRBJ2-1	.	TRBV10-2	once	TGCGCCAGCAGTGGAGACAGTGAGCAGTTCTTC	CASSGDSEQFF
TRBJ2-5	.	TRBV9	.	TGTGCCAGCAGCGTAAGTGGGAGTGGGGAGACCCAGTACTTC	CASSVSGSGETQYF
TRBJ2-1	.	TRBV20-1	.	TGCAGTGCTAGACCCGGCCTAGATGCGTTCTTC	CSARPGLDAFF
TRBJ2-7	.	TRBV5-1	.	TGCGCCAGCAGCGCAGAAGGGGGTCCCTACGAGCAGTACTTC	CASSAEGGPYEQYF
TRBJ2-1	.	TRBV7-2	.	TGTGCCAGCAGCTTAGGGCCTAGCTCCTACAATGAGCAGTTCTTC	CASSLGPSSYNEQFF
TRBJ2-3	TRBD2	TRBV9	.	TGTGCCAGCAGCGCGACTAGCGGGATGGTCAGGGATACGCAGTATTTT	CASSATSGMVRDTQYF
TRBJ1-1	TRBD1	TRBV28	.	TGTGCCAGCAGTTCAGGGACAGGGATGACTGAAGCTTTCTTT	CASSSGTGMTEAFF
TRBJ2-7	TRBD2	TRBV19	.	TGTGCCAGTACCCCGTCTAGGGGAGGGGAGCAGTACTTC	CASTPSRGGEQYF
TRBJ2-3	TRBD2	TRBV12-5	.	TGTGCTAGTGCCCAGTCGGGGGGGCTACCCTCAGATACGCAGTATTTT	CASAQSGGLPSDTQYF
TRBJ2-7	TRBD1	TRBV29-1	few	TGCAGCGTTCGGACAGGGGGCCGCTCCTACGAGCAGTACTTC	CSVRTGGRSYEQYF
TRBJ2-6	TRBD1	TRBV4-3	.	TGCGCCAGCAGCCTCTCCCGAAAGGGGGCGTCAGGGGCCAACGTCCTGACTTTC	CASSLSRKGASGANVLTF
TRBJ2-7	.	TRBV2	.	TGTGCCAGCAGTCAATACGAGCAGTACTTC	CASSQYEQYF
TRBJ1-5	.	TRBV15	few	TGTGCCACCAGCAGAGTCACGAGGGTAGATCAGCCCCAGCATTTT	CATSRVTRVDQPQHF
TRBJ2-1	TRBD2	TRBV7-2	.	TGTGCCAGCAGCTTACTGTTAGCGGGAGCCTTCCATGAGCAGTTCTTC	CASSLLLAGAFHEQFF
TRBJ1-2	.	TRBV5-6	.	TGTGCCAGCAGCTGGGACACGCCTTTCACTCATGGCTACACCTTC	CASSWDTPFTHGYTF
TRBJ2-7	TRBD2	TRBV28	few	TGTGCCAGCAGTCTGGGACTAGCGGGATCCTACGAGCAGTACTTC	CASSLGLAGSYEQYF
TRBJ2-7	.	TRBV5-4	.	TGTGCCAGCAGCTTGGACAGGGCGAAAGAGCAGTACTTC	CASSLDRAKEQYF
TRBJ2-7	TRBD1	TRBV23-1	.	TGCGCCAGCAGTCAATTTTTCACAGGGGGAACCTACGAGCAGTACTTC	CASSQFFTGGTYEQYF
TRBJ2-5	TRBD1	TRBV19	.	TGTGCCAGTAGTCTCCGAGACAGGGGCGAGACCCAGTACTTC	CASSLRDRGETQYF
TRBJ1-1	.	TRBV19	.	TGTGCCAGTATGGGAGAGGGTTGGACTGAAGCTTTCTTT	CASMGEGWTEAFF
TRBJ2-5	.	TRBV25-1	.	TGTGCCAGCACCAGACTAAGAGGAGGGACCACAAAGGAAGAGACCCAGTACTTC	CASTRLRGGTTKEETQYF
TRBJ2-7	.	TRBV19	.	TGTGCCAGTAGTATAGACCCTCCCTACGAGCAGTACTTC	CASSIDPPYEQYF
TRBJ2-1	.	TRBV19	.	TGTGCCAGTAGTATAGTTGCCAGAGGGAGCTCCTACAATGAGCAGTTCTTC	CASSIVARGSSYNEQFF
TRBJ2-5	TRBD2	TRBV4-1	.	TGCGCCAGCAGCGCTAGCGGGGGGGCCGGGGAGACCCAGTACTTC	CASSASGGAGETQYF
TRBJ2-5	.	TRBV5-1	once	TGCGCCAGCAGCTTGCAGGGTTGGGAGACCCAGTACTTC	CASSLQGWETQYF
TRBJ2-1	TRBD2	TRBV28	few	TGTGCCAGCAGTTTCCTCTTCGGACTAGCGGGAGGAAATACCAATGAGCAGTTCTTC	CASSFLFGLAGGNTNEQFF
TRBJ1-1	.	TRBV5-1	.	TGCGCCAGCAGCTTGGTCCCCGGGGAGAACACTGAAGCTTTCTTT	CASSLVPGENTEAFF
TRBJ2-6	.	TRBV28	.	TGTGCCAGCAGTTCTACTGGGGCCAACGTCCTGACTTTC	CASSSTGANVLTF
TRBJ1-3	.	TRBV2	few	TGTGCCAGCAGTGTCCGGAGCTCTGGAAACACCATATATTTT	CASSVRSSGNTIYF
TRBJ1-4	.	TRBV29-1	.	TGCAGCGTCCGAGCTGCAACTAATGAAAAACTGTTTTTT	CSVRAATNEKLFF
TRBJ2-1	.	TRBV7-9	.	TGTGCCAGCAGCCGAGGACTGTCCCACTACAATGAGCAGTTCTTC	CASSRGLSHYNEQFF
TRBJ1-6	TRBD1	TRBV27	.	TGTGCCAGCAGAATCACAGGGGGTAATTCACCCCTCCACTTT	CASRITGGNSPLHF
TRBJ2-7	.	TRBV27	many	TGTGCCAGCAGTAGCAGGGTGGGGTACTACGAGCAGTACTTC	CASSSRVGYYEQYF
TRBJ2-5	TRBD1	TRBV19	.	TGTGCCAGTAGTATTTGGGGACAGGGGGAAGAGACCCAGTACTTC	CASSIWGQGEETQYF
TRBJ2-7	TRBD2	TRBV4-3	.	TGCGCCAGCAGCCATGAGGCGGGGGGGGGCCGCGAGCAGTACTTC	CASSHEAGGGREQYF
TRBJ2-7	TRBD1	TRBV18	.	TGTGCCAGCTCACCATCTTACGGACAGGCGTCCTACGAGCAGTACTTC	CASSPSYGQASYEQYF
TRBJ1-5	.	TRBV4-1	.	TGCGCCAGCAGCCAGCAACAGGGTGACAGTCAGCCCCAGCATTTT	CASSQQQGDSQPQHF
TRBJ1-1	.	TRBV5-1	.	TGCGCCAGCAGCTTGATTTACATGAACACTGAAGCTTTCTTT	CASSLIYMNTEAFF
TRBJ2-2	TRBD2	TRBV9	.	TGTGCCTCCTCAAGCGGGGGGGCAACCGGGGAGCTGTTTTTT	CASSSGGATGELFF
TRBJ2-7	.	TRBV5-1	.	TGCGCCAGCAGCTCTGGATACGGACAGAGCTCCTACGAGCAGTACTTC	CASSSGYGQSSYEQYF
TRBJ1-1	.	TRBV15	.	TGTGCCACCAGCACCGGGACAAAGAACACTGAAGCTTTCTTT	CATSTGTKNTEAFF
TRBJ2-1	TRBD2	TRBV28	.	TGTGCCAGCAACCCCCGGACTAGGACATACAATGAGCAGTTCTTC	CASNPRTRTYNEQFF
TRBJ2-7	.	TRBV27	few	TGTGCCAGCAGTTGGAGGCAGAGCTACGAGCAGTACTTC	CASSWRQSYEQYF
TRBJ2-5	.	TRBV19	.	TGTGCCAGTAGTGGAAGGACAGACCAAGAGACCCAGTACTTC	CASSGRTDQETQYF
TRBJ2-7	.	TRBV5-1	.	TGCGCCAGCAGCTTGGATCCAGGGTCGCGTGGCGAGCAGTACTTC	CASSLDPGSRGEQYF
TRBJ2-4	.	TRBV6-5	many	TGTGCCAGCAGTTACCTAGGAGCGGACATTCAGTACTTC	CASSYLGADIQYF
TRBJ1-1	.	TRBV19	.	TGTGCCAGCTCCCCAGGGTGGGGTACGGACACTGAAGCTTTCTTT	CASSPGWGTDTEAFF
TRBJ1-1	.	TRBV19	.	TGTGCCAGTATGGAGGGGAACACTGAAGCTTTCTTT	CASMEGNTEAFF